Listed below are T cell receptor beta chains from one sample, sequenced in a study of cytomegalovirus exposure and HLA in healthy donors. TCRdb's copy holds only in-frame clones and misses some; the assay was immunoSEQ multiplex PCR. The sample includes 100,000 to 150,000 clones, about 80% of them seen just once. Sequencing used PBMCs. Every receptor here comes from a man aged 35-49 years in good health and CMV-seronegative. Both conserved end residues are part of each CDR3. The order of the fields is clone size, J gene, V gene, D gene, CDR3 DNA, CDR3 protein. The D gene is left open where the match is weak. Only part of the rows carry a size: once, few, many, or a class if the clone is expanded.

. TRBJ2-3 TRBV5-4 . TGTGCCAGCAGCCTGGCGGGGAGATCTAGCACAGATACGCAGTATTTT CASSLAGRSSTDTQYF
. TRBJ1-2 TRBV28 . TGTGCCAGCAGTTCCCCCCCTAACGGCTACACCTTC CASSSPPNGYTF
. TRBJ2-3 TRBV2 . TGTGCCAGCAGTTCGCAGGATACAGATACGCAGTATTTT CASSSQDTDTQYF
once TRBJ2-5 TRBV6-6 TRBD1 TGTGCCAGCAGTTACGATGGACAGGGATTGGAGACCCAGTACTTC CASSYDGQGLETQYF
. TRBJ2-1 TRBV7-9 TRBD2 TGTGCCAGCAGCTTTGGCGGGGGGTACAATGAGCAGTTCTTC CASSFGGGYNEQFF
. TRBJ1-1 TRBV6-1 . TGTGCCAGTCACAGGGTCAACACTGAAGCTTTCTTT CASHRVNTEAFF
. TRBJ2-3 TRBV9 TRBD2 TGTGCCAGCAGCGTTAGCGGGGGGGCCCTGGGCACAGATACGCAGTATTTT CASSVSGGALGTDTQYF
. TRBJ1-1 TRBV18 TRBD1 TGTGCCAGCTCACAGGACAGGGGCGGTACTGAAGCTTTCTTT CASSQDRGGTEAFF
. TRBJ2-1 TRBV7-2 . TGTGCCAGCAGCTTAATAGCGGCTTCCTACAATGAGCAGTTCTTC CASSLIAASYNEQFF
. TRBJ1-2 TRBV9 . TGTGCCAGCAGCGTCGACAGAGGTAACTATGGCTACACCTTC CASSVDRGNYGYTF
. TRBJ2-6 TRBV5-1 . TGCGCCAGCAGTGGGGGGACAGTCCTCTCTGGGGCCAACGTCCTGACTTTC CASSGGTVLSGANVLTF
. TRBJ2-3 TRBV7-2 . TGTGCCAGCAGTTCACGACTTCGAGATACGCAGTATTTT CASSSRLRDTQYF
few TRBJ2-7 TRBV4-2 TRBD1 TGTGCCAGCAGCCAAGAATATGGACAGGGATTCTACGAGCAGTACTTC CASSQEYGQGFYEQYF
. TRBJ2-7 TRBV18 TRBD1 TGTGCCAGCTCACTGGGACAGGGTACCTACGAGCAGTACTTC CASSLGQGTYEQYF
. TRBJ1-2 TRBV5-1 TRBD1 TGCGCCAGCAGCGCCTACCAGGGGGCGTCGGGCTACACCTTC CASSAYQGASGYTF
. TRBJ2-2 TRBV2 . TGTGCCAGCAAGACCAGGGACTACACCGGGGAGCTGTTTTTT CASKTRDYTGELFF
. TRBJ2-1 TRBV7-6 TRBD2 TGTGCCAGCAGCTTAGCGGGTGGGGCGGGGGGACTACACTATGAGCAGTTCTTC CASSLAGGAGGLHYEQFF
. TRBJ1-5 TRBV4-1 . TGCGCCAGCAGCCAAGCGGCCGGGGTCGAGCAGCCCCAGCATTTT CASSQAAGVEQPQHF
. TRBJ1-1 TRBV11-2 TRBD1 TGTGCCAGCAGCTTAGCCGGGACAGGGGCCCTGAACACTGAAGCTTTCTTT CASSLAGTGALNTEAFF
once TRBJ2-1 TRBV28 TRBD2 TGTGCCAGCAGTTCGACTAGCGGGAGTGGTGAGCAGTTCTTC CASSSTSGSGEQFF
. TRBJ1-1 TRBV2 . TGTGCCAGCAGTGGCCCGGGACAAAACACTGAAGCTTTCTTT CASSGPGQNTEAFF
few TRBJ1-5 TRBV19 . TGTGCCAGCTCCCGGGACTTAGATCAGCCCCAGCATTTT CASSRDLDQPQHF
. TRBJ2-3 TRBV7-2 . TGTGCCAGCGGGGGCATCACAGATACGCAGTATTTT CASGGITDTQYF
. TRBJ2-3 TRBV6-4 TRBD2 TGTGCCAGCAGTGAGACTAGCAACAGGCGCACAGATACGCAGTATTTT CASSETSNRRTDTQYF
. TRBJ2-7 TRBV10-1 . TGCGCCAGCAGTGGAACAGGTGGATCCTACGAGCAGTACTTC CASSGTGGSYEQYF
. TRBJ2-5 TRBV5-1 . TGCGCCAGCAGCTTGCAGCTAGCGAGCCAAGAGACCCAGTACTTC CASSLQLASQETQYF
. TRBJ2-7 TRBV30 . TGTGCCTGGAGTGCCGCGGAGTACATTTCCTCCTACGAGCAGTACTTC CAWSAAEYISSYEQYF
. TRBJ2-5 TRBV2 . TGTGCCAGCAGAGAGGAGGAGGAGACCCAGTACTTC CASREEEETQYF
. TRBJ2-5 TRBV30 TRBD2 TGTGCCTGGGGGACAAGCGGGGGGGGGACCCAGTACTTC CAWGTSGGGTQYF
. TRBJ2-5 TRBV2 TRBD1 TGTGCCAGCAGTGGACAGGGGGCGAGGGGAGAGACCCAGTACTTC CASSGQGARGETQYF
. TRBJ2-1 TRBV25-1 TRBD1 TGTGCCAGCAGTGAATTGGGGACAGGGGGCAATGAGCAGTTCTTC CASSELGTGGNEQFF
. TRBJ2-7 TRBV11-2 . TGTGCCAGCAGCTTCGGACTCCCTGGGGCCTACGAGCAGTACTTC CASSFGLPGAYEQYF
. TRBJ2-5 TRBV29-1 . TGCAGCGTGGAGTCCAAAGAGACCCAGTACTTC CSVESKETQYF
. TRBJ1-2 TRBV18 . TGTGCCAGCTCACCTGCACAGGCGAACTATGGCTACACCTTC CASSPAQANYGYTF
few TRBJ2-3 TRBV29-1 . TGCAGCGTTGAAGACAGGGGCCCAGATACGCAGTATTTT CSVEDRGPDTQYF
few TRBJ2-2 TRBV28 . TGTGCCAGCGAGGTGACTACGAGCACCGGGGAGCTGTTTTTT CASEVTTSTGELFF
. TRBJ1-1 TRBV27 . TGTGCCAGCAGGCACTCGGGCACTGAAGCTTTCTTT CASRHSGTEAFF
. TRBJ1-3 TRBV6-1 . TGTGCCAGCAAACCCACACACGACTCTGGAAACACCATATATTTT CASKPTHDSGNTIYF
. TRBJ2-7 TRBV6-1 . TGTGCCAGCAGGCAAAACAGGGACTCCTACGAGCAGTACTTC CASRQNRDSYEQYF
. TRBJ1-1 TRBV11-2 . TGTGCCAGCAGCTTAGATGGGAGAAGAGAAGCTTTCTTT CASSLDGRREAFF